This entry describes one T cell receptor beta chain. Its matching antigen is unknown. The data derive from a study of CD8 T cells in Susac syndrome. After extraction with the RNeasy kit, roughly 0.45 to 1 ug of the RNA was reverse transcribed using random hexamers. Across 54 Vbeta and 13 Jbeta, immunoSEQ multiplex PCR amplified TCR beta CDR3. TCRdb reanalysed the immunoSEQ multiplex PCR reads using MiXCR and keeps one entry per CDR3 protein. The data hold 160,000 or so distinct CDR3 sequences, with roughly 93% observed a single time. Study findings and constraints: TCR sequencing and HLA analysis covered a relatively small number of individuals.

TCR beta was sequenced from blood CD8+ and CD4+ T cells. The sequencing sample was made of CD4+ T cells from PBMCs. This clonotype originated in a human donor in good health.

This CDR3 reads CASSQEAPSSGANVLTF. CDR3 DNA sequence: TGTGCCAGCAGCCAAGAGGCGCCGAGCTCTGGGGCCAACGTCCTGACTTTC. The V and J genes are TRBV4-2 and TRBJ2-6; no definite D call. This CDR3 contains 17 residues. The germline V gene encodes CDR1 LGHNA and CDR2 YNFKEQ. V was cut by 0 bases and J by 0 bases, with 9 bases left in between.